Shown below are 30 T cell receptor beta chains from a single sample sequenced in a study of blood T cell repertoires in COVID-19. Assay: immunoSEQ multiplex PCR; the TCRdb copy retains only in-frame clones and omits some. The profile shows 270,000 or so clones, roughly 90% of them singletons. Sequencing was performed on peripheral blood. Every receptor here comes from a woman aged 60 to 75 with COVID-19, enrolled during active disease.

The gene calls are TRBV7-2 and TRBJ1-6, with no clear D. V shed 7 bases and J shed 6 bases, with 13 bases lying between them. The CDR3 contains 14 residues. CDR1 is SGHTA and CDR2 is FQGNSA in the germline V gene. Written as DNA, the CDR3 is TGTGCCAGCAAAGCCGGGTTGGGTAATTCACCCCTCCACTTT. Translation: CASKAGLGNSPLHF.

The chain has TRBV14 and TRBJ1-3, with 8 positions matching TRBD1. This CDR3 contains 17 residues. With V trimmed by 4 bases and J by 10 bases, 18 bases remained unmatched. Germline V gene sequence: CDR1 SGHDN, CDR2 FVKESK. In DNA, the CDR3 is TGTGCCAGCAGCCGAGCAGGGGGCGCCGGATCGTCACGGACCATATATTTT. Amino acids: CASSRAGGAGSSRTIYF.

V usage is TRBV6-5 and J usage is TRBJ1-2; D is undetermined. V was cut by 7 bases and J by 0 bases, with 12 bases left in between. The CDR3 is 14 residues long. Germline V CDR1 and CDR2: MNHEY, SVGAGI. The DNA of the CDR3 is TGTGCCAGCACACGAAGCCCGTCTAACTATGGCTACACCTTC. It translates to CASTRSPSNYGYTF.

V is TRBV5-1 and J is TRBJ1-1, with D perhaps matching TRBD1 (5 bases). CDR1 and CDR2 (germline): SGHRS, YFSETQ. The CDR3 sequence is 16 residues long. The V gene lost 0 bases and the J gene lost 1 base, with 13 bases spanning the gap. In DNA form, the CDR3 reads TGCGCCAGCAGCTTGGTGGGGCAGGTTAAGAACACTGAAGCTTTCTTT. Protein: CASSLVGQVKNTEAFF.

The V call is TRBV27, the J call TRBJ1-4; TRBD1 aligns across 7 bases. CDR1 MNHEY and CDR2 SMNVEV come from the germline V gene (reference sequence). This CDR3 contains 14 residues. The V and J ends lost 3 bases and 3 bases, in that order; junction bases with no gene match: 1. In nucleotides, the CDR3 is TGTGCCAGCAGTTTCAGGGGGTCTAATGAAAAACTGTTTTTT. Encoded protein: CASSFRGSNEKLFF.

V usage is TRBV5-1 and J usage is TRBJ2-2, with 7 bases that match TRBD1. This CDR3 region has 16 residues. Per germline, CDR1 SGHRS and CDR2 YFSETQ. V was clipped by 0 bases and J by 6 bases; unmatched bases: 8. CDR3 region: CASSLAGPQGAGELFF. In nucleotides, the CDR3 is TGCGCCAGCAGCTTGGCGGGACCCCAGGGGGCCGGGGAGCTGTTTTTT.

This chain connects TRBV4-2 to TRBJ2-1, with D unclear. Trimming cost V 4 bases and J 10 bases, with 14 bases left between them. This CDR3 has 13 amino acids. Per germline, CDR1 LGHNA and CDR2 YNFKEQ. As DNA, the CDR3 is TGTGCCAGCAGCCCCCGCCACTACACCGAGCAGTTCTTC. It specifies CASSPRHYTEQFF.

The rearrangement uses TRBV15 and TRBJ1-1; 11 bases agree with TRBD1. The CDR3 covers 19 residues. Looked up from germline, CDR1 is LNHNV and CDR2 is YYDKDF (reference sequence). Trimming at V came to 0 bases and at J to 5 bases, leaving 14 bases not matched to a gene. CDR3 DNA: TGTGCCACCAGCAGAGATCTCGGACAGGGGGCAATAGTTGGAACTGAAGCTTTCTTT. Translating gives CATSRDLGQGAIVGTEAFF.

This chain uses TRBV11-3 with TRBJ2-2; D is perhaps TRBD2 (5 bases). The CDR3 sequence is 15 residues long. V was trimmed by 0 bases and J by 4 bases, leaving 9 bases between them. CDR1 and CDR2 (germline): SGHNT, YENEEA. CDR3 coding DNA: TGTGCCAGCAGCTTAGATCCCGGGATCACCGGGGAGCTGTTTTTT. The encoded protein is CASSLDPGITGELFF.

The CDR3 loop reads CATLLGPAVGDYTF. The CDR3 DNA reads TGTGCCACCCTACTCGGGCCCGCCGTGGGAGACTACACCTTC. The chain carries TRBV19 and TRBJ1-2; D unclear. Germline CDR1 and CDR2: LNHDA and SQIVND (reference sequence). Trimming left V 10 bases short and J 10 bases short, with 25 bases between. This CDR3 is built from 14 residues. The variable domain in full, with the rest retrieved from reference TRBV19 and TRBJ1-2, is DGGITQSPKYLFRKEGQNVTLSCEQNLNHDAMYWYRQDPGQGLRLIYYSQIVNDFQKGDIAEGYSVSREKKESFPLTVTSAQKNPTAFYLCATLLGPAVGDYTFGSGTRLTVV.

The rearrangement links TRBV27 to TRBJ1-5, with TRBD1 matching 10 bases. This CDR3 is built from 16 residues. Germline trimming cut 1 base from V and 3 bases from J; bases unmatched to any gene: 3. Germline V gives CDR1 MNHEY, CDR2 SMNVEV (reference sequence). This CDR3 reads CASSLLGQGINQPQHF. The DNA of the CDR3 is TGTGCCAGCAGTTTATTGGGACAGGGGATCAATCAGCCCCAGCATTTT.

Concerning this clone itself: The same CDR3 is also encoded by other DNA sequences in this sample. The chain recombines TRBV4-2 with TRBJ1-2; possibly TRBD1 for D (6 bases). V lost 0 bases to trimming and J lost 1 base, with 6 bases between them. CDR3 length: 14 amino acids. CDR1 and CDR2 from the germline V gene are LGHNA and YNFKEQ. CDR3 coding DNA: TGTGCCAGCAGCCAAGAACAGGGTAACTATGGCTACACCTTC. This sequence encodes CASSQEQGNYGYTF.

The V and J genes are TRBV6-2 or TRBV6-3 and TRBJ2-5; D is possibly TRBD2 (6 bases). Germline values: CDR1 MNHEY, CDR2 SVGEGT. There are 16 residues in the CDR3. V was clipped by 2 bases and J by 1 base, with 14 bases between them. This CDR3 reads CASSYDGTGSQETQYF. Written as DNA, the CDR3 is TGTGCCAGCAGTTACGACGGAACCGGGAGCCAAGAGACCCAGTACTTC.

Worth noting for this clone: Within the sample, other DNA sequences also encode this same CDR3. This rearrangement joins TRBV9 to TRBJ2-1; 11 bases align to TRBD2. In germline, CDR1 is SGDLS, CDR2 YYNGEE. V was pared by 1 base and J by 4 bases, with 1 base of the junction left unmatched. This CDR3 is built from 15 residues. The CDR3 nucleotides read TGTGCCAGCAGCGTACTAGCGGGGGGATACAATGAGCAGTTCTTC. As protein: CASSVLAGGYNEQFF.

This clone has more than one count but fewer than ten. J is TRBJ1-2 and V is TRBV30; 7 positions match TRBD1. The CDR3 is made up of 14 amino acids. J was trimmed by 6 bases and V by 8 bases; bases with no gene match: 15. The germline V gene has CDR1 GTSNPN and CDR2 SVGIG (reference sequence). CDR3 DNA: TGTGCCGGGATGCCAGGGGGAGCAGCGAATGGCTACACCTTC. Translation gives CAGMPGGAANGYTF. The complete variable domain, with remaining parts taken from reference TRBV30 and TRBJ1-2, reads SQTIHQWPATLVQPVGSPLSLECTVEGTSNPNLYWYRQAAGRGLQLLFYSVGIGQISSEVPQNLSASRPQDRQFILSSKKLLLSDSGFYLCAGMPGGAANGYTFGSGTRLTVV.

This chain joins TRBV7-6 and TRBJ1-1; 8 bases are a match to TRBD1. The CDR3 totals 15 residues. Unmatched junction bases numbered 5, after V lost 0 bases and J lost 5 bases. Per the germline V gene, CDR1 is SGHVS and CDR2 is FNYEAQ. CDR3 sequence: CASSLAPGGVTEAFF. DNA for the CDR3: TGTGCCAGCAGCTTAGCGCCAGGGGGCGTTACTGAAGCTTTCTTT.

V gene TRBV5-1 combines with J gene TRBJ1-1; D remains unclear. CDR1 is SGHRS and CDR2 is YFSETQ in the germline V gene. V lost 0 bases and J lost 2, with 11 bases in between. This CDR3 comprises 15 residues. CDR3 in amino acids: CASSLDLPPNTEAFF. DNA of the CDR3: TGCGCCAGCAGCTTGGATCTTCCTCCTAACACTGAAGCTTTCTTT.

CDR3: CATASDPGQGFYEQYF. The DNA for the CDR3 is TGCGCCACCGCTTCCGACCCGGGACAGGGGTTCTACGAGCAGTACTTC. The chain combines TRBV5-1 with TRBJ2-7; 10 bases fit TRBD1. Looked up from germline, CDR1 is SGHRS and CDR2 is YFSETQ. The CDR3 extends over 16 amino acids. V was clipped by 9 bases and J by 3 bases; unmatched bases: 15.

The chain employs TRBV3-1 (or the pseudogene TRBV3-2) and TRBJ1-6, with unresolved D. Per germline, CDR1 LGHDT and CDR2 YNNKEL (reference sequence). Trimming shortened V by 3 bases and J by 4 bases, and 16 bases separated the two germline ends. The CDR3 covers 17 residues. Written as DNA, the CDR3 is TGTGCCAGCAGCCATCGTGAGGGCGCAGGTTATAATTCACCCCTCCACTTT. It is translated as CASSHREGAGYNSPLHF.

The J gene is TRBJ2-1, the V gene TRBV2; TRBD2 might be the D (7 bases). V was pared by 7 bases and J by 5 bases, with 15 bases between. CDR1 is SNHLY, CDR2 FYNNEI, per germline. There are 14 residues in the CDR3. In DNA, the CDR3 is TGTGCCAGCACGGGGGGCTACTCTCACAATGAGCAGTTCTTC. Its protein product is CASTGGYSHNEQFF.

CDR3 loop: CASSRDSLSRELFF. The CDR3 region has the DNA TGTGCCAGCTCCAGGGACTCCCTCTCCCGGGAGCTGTTTTTT. The chain combines TRBV18 with TRBJ2-2; tentative D call: TRBD2 (6 bases). V was shortened by 6 bases and J by 9 bases, with 17 bases between the two germline ends. The CDR3 totals 14 residues. Germline V gene sequence: CDR1 KGHSH, CDR2 LQKENI.

This chain uses TRBV19 with TRBJ1-1; 7 nucleotides match TRBD1. The CDR3 consists of 14 residues. The germline gives CDR1 LNHDA, CDR2 SQIVND (reference sequence). V was clipped by 3 bases and J by 1 base; unmatched bases: 2. Written as DNA, the CDR3 is TGTGCCAGTAGTATCGGGGACAGGAACACTGAAGCTTTCTTT. It encodes CASSIGDRNTEAFF.

The CDR3 loop reads CAIRGGGGGPPGGETQYF. The CDR3 nucleotides read TGTGCCATCCGGGGCGGGGGCGGGGGTCCTCCGGGGGGAGAGACCCAGTACTTC. This sequence joins TRBV10-3 and TRBJ2-5; D perhaps matches TRBD2 (7 bases). This CDR3 comprises 18 residues. CDR1 and CDR2 (germline): ENHRY, SYGVKD. V gave up 8 bases and J gave up 4 bases, with 29 bases separating them.

The chain has TRBV3-1 (or the pseudogene TRBV3-2) and TRBJ2-1, with a possible D match to TRBD1 (5 bases). Trimming stripped 0 bases from V and 14 bases from J, with 14 bases between. Per the germline V gene, CDR1 is LGHDT and CDR2 is YNNKEL (reference sequence). This CDR3 has 13 residues. The CDR3 DNA sequence: TGTGCCAGCAGCCAAGATCTTGGGGCTACAGAGTTCTTC. Its protein is CASSQDLGATEFF.

The CDR3 DNA follows: TGCGCCAGCAGCCAAGTGCGCGACAGTAATAATTCACCCCTCCACTTT. Protein: CASSQVRDSNNSPLHF. The chain combines TRBV4-3 with TRBJ1-6, with D possibly matching TRBD1 (5 bases). Germline V lookup: CDR1 LGHNA, CDR2 YSLEER. V was shortened by 1 base and J by 5 bases, with 12 bases between the two germline ends. The CDR3 extends over 16 amino acids.

V gene TRBV29-1 combines with J gene TRBJ2-7; D is possibly TRBD2 (7 bases). The J call may be in error: the DNA end matches TRBJ2-5 better. The CDR3 totals 14 residues. From germline, CDR1 is SQVTM and CDR2 ANQGSEA. The CDR3 here is CSQGGGLAGETQYF. In nucleotides, the CDR3 is TGCAGCCAAGGGGGGGGATTAGCCGGAGAGACCCAGTACTTC.

This clone appeared a few times. The chain joins TRBV6-5 to TRBJ1-1, with 8 positions matching TRBD1. This CDR3 comprises 14 residues. Germline V gene data show CDR1 as MNHEY and CDR2 as SVGAGI. The junction had 7 bases not matched to a gene; V was cut back by 5 bases and J by 5 bases. The CDR3 DNA follows: TGTGCCAGCAGTCTAACAGGGGGGTGGACTGAAGCTTTCTTT. As protein: CASSLTGGWTEAFF.

The table lists this clone with a count of one. This chain uses TRBV9 with TRBJ1-4; the match to TRBD1 covers 8 bases. CDR3 length equals 16 residues. With 4 bases clipped from V and 8 bases from J, the junction kept 13 bases outside the gene matches. Germline loops: CDR1 SGDLS, CDR2 YYNGEE. As DNA, the CDR3 is TGTGCCAGCAGCTTCCCGAGACAGGGGTTGAGGGAAAAACTGTTTTTT. It specifies CASSFPRQGLREKLFF.

This chain joins TRBV2 and TRBJ1-5; D perhaps matches TRBD1 (5 bases). The CDR3 extends over 14 amino acids. Deletions cut 5 bases from V and 4 bases from J, with 12 bases between. Germline V gives CDR1 SNHLY, CDR2 FYNNEI. CDR3 residues: CASSRMTVNQPQHF. The CDR3 DNA reads TGTGCCAGCAGTAGAATGACAGTGAATCAGCCCCAGCATTTT.

The rearrangement links TRBV6-1 to TRBJ1-2, with 7 bases that match TRBD1. Per germline, CDR1 MNHNS and CDR2 SASEGT. Trimming cost V 4 bases and J 0 bases; bases outside gene matches: 8. The CDR3 contains 16 residues. For the CDR3, the DNA is TGTGCCAGCAGTGGCGCTCGACAGGGATCTAACTATGGCTACACCTTC. This sequence encodes CASSGARQGSNYGYTF.